Shown below are 12 T cell receptor beta chains from a single sample sequenced in a study of identifying expanded T cells in peripheral blood. Produced via immunoSEQ multiplex PCR; TCRdb's table is partial and in-frame only. The top ten clones hold approximately 8% of a sample with about 110,000 clones, about 88% of them seen once. Sequenced material: blood. The source is a person between 18 and 69 years old in good health.

This chain joins TRBV29-1 and TRBJ1-2; no definite D call. The germline V and J ends were trimmed by 7 bases and 9 bases, with 18 bases remaining between them. The CDR3 is 12 amino acids. Per germline, CDR1 SQVTM and CDR2 ANQGSEA. The CDR3 region has the DNA TGCAGCGCACAGCTTCGCATGGGCAGCTACACCTTC. Its translation is CSAQLRMGSYTF. Full variable domain (outside the CDR3, taken from reference TRBV29-1 and TRBJ1-2): SAVISQKPSRDICQRGTSLTIQCQVDSQVTMMFWYRQQPGQSLTLIATANQGSEATYESGFVIDKFPISRPNLTFSTLTVSNMSPEDSSIYLCSAQLRMGSYTFGSGTRLTVV.

This sequence joins TRBV10-3 and TRBJ1-2; possible D gene TRBD1, 5 bases. CDR3 length: 14 residues. CDR1 is ENHRY and CDR2 is SYGVKD in the germline V gene. Trimming removed 6 bases at V and 3 bases at J, with 14 bases between. The CDR3 loop reads CAIRSPRGHYGYTF. In nucleotides, the CDR3 is TGTGCCATCAGGTCCCCTCGGGGCCACTATGGCTACACCTTC.

The count of this clone is one. J is TRBJ1-2 and V is TRBV7-2; 7 bases are a match to TRBD1. The CDR3 spans 13 residues. CDR1 and CDR2 from the germline V gene are SGHTA and FQGNSA. V lost 5 bases to trimming and J lost 11 bases; unmatched junction nucleotides: 11. This chain's CDR3 is CASSPSLGTAYTF. CDR3 sequence (DNA): TGTGCCAGCAGCCCATCCCTCGGGACAGCTTACACCTTC. Combining the CDR3 with reference TRBV7-2 and TRBJ1-2 gives the whole variable domain GAGVSQSPSNKVTEKGKDVELRCDPISGHTALYWYRQSLGQGLEFLIYFQGNSAPDKSGLPSDRFSAERTGGSVSTLTIQRTQQEDSAVYLCASSPSLGTAYTFGSGTRLTVV.

This chain joins TRBV19 and TRBJ2-5; TRBD2 matches 11 bases. The germline gives CDR1 LNHDA, CDR2 SQIVND (reference sequence). The CDR3 has 16 residues. V shed 5 bases, J shed 5 bases, and the junction held 10 bases outside the gene matches. CDR3 nucleotide sequence: TGTGCCAGTAGTCTGGTTTGGGCTAGCGGGAGGGAGACCCAGTACTTC. It encodes CASSLVWASGRETQYF.

CDR3 bases: TGTGCCAGCAGCTTAGGCGCAAACTATGGCTACACCTTC. Protein sequence: CASSLGANYGYTF. This rearrangement joins TRBV7-2 to TRBJ1-2; the D is unclear. V was pared by 1 base and J by 2 bases, with 5 bases between. Germline CDR1 SGHTA, CDR2 FQGNSA. The CDR3 has 13 residues.

The rearrangement links TRBV7-3 to TRBJ2-5; no reliable D call. The CDR3 is 14 amino acids. Per the germline V gene, CDR1 is SGHTA and CDR2 is FQGTGA. V lost 5 bases and J lost 5, with 15 bases in between. The CDR3: CASSPSNTRETQYF. In DNA form, the CDR3 reads TGTGCCAGCAGCCCTAGTAATACTCGGGAGACCCAGTACTTC.

The V gene is TRBV9, the J gene TRBJ2-2; 10 nucleotides match TRBD1. The germline V gene encodes CDR1 SGDLS and CDR2 YYNGEE. The CDR3 runs to 17 residues. The V segment lost 3 bases and the J segment 2 bases; nucleotides outside the gene matches: 7. The CDR3 DNA follows: TGTGCCAGCAGCGCCCGGGACAGGGGAATTAACACCGGGGAGCTGTTTTTT. Translation: CASSARDRGINTGELFF. The entire variable domain, with the rest obtained from reference TRBV9 and TRBJ2-2, is as follows: DSGVTQTPKHLITATGQRVTLRCSPRSGDLSVYWYQQSLDQGLQFLIQYYNGEERAKGNILERFSAQQFPDLHSELNLSSLELGDSALYFCASSARDRGINTGELFFGEGSRLTVL.

In nucleotides, the CDR3 is TGTGCCACCAGCGAGTGGCAGGGGGACACAGATACGCAGTATTTT. Its translation is CATSEWQGDTDTQYF. The rearrangement links TRBV15 to TRBJ2-3; TRBD1 aligns across 7 bases. Germline V lookup: CDR1 LNHNV, CDR2 YYDKDF (reference sequence). V lost 5 bases, J lost 2 bases, and 7 bases stayed unmatched. This CDR3 spans 15 amino acids. The variable domain in full, with the rest retrieved from reference TRBV15 and TRBJ2-3, is DAMVIQNPRYQVTQFGKPVTLSCSQTLNHNVMYWYQQKSSQAPKLLFHYYDKDFNNEADTPDNFQSRRPNTSFCFLDIRSPGLGDTAMYLCATSEWQGDTDTQYFGPGTRLTVL.

This clone was detected only a few times. The J gene is TRBJ1-5, the V gene TRBV6-1; D unclear. The length of the CDR3 is 13 residues. The germline CDR1 and CDR2 sequences are MNHNS and SASEGT. V dropped 2 bases and J dropped 5 bases, with 7 bases sitting between them. The CDR3 DNA reads as TGTGCCAGCAGTGAAAAGCAACATCAGCCCCAGCATTTT. It encodes CASSEKQHQPQHF.

This clone was observed once. J is TRBJ2-7 and V is TRBV6-1, with D uncertain. The V end lost 5 bases, the J end lost 2 bases, and 7 bases lay between the germline ends. This CDR3 is built from 12 residues. CDR1 is MNHNS and CDR2 is SASEGT in the germline V gene. CDR3 region: CASSSTTYEQYF. CDR3 nucleotides: TGTGCCAGCAGTTCCACGACCTACGAGCAGTACTTC.

By sample fraction, this clone is medium-sized. V is TRBV7-9 and J is TRBJ2-7; 9 bases agree with TRBD1. Germline V gene lookup returns CDR1 SEHNR and CDR2 FQNEAQ (reference sequence). The CDR3 totals 14 residues. V lost 10 bases and J lost 5; bases outside the gene matches: 12. CDR3 in amino acids: CAITDYRGPDEQYF. Written as DNA, the CDR3 is TGTGCCATTACGGATTACAGGGGGCCGGACGAGCAGTACTTC.

This clone was observed once. The chain uses TRBV7-3 and TRBJ2-3; D is perhaps TRBD2 (5 bases). Trimming removed 2 bases at V and 5 bases at J, with 8 bases between. Germline V gene data show CDR1 as SGHTA and CDR2 as FQGTGA. The CDR3 sequence is 13 residues long. CDR3 sequence (DNA): TGTGCCAGCAGCTTAGCTCGGGGAGATACGCAGTATTTT. Protein sequence: CASSLARGDTQYF.